The 11 T cell receptor beta chains below come from one sample, sequenced in a study of PD-L1 blockade in urothelial cancer. Generated by immunoSEQ multiplex PCR, the TCRdb table keeps only in-frame clones and is missing some. The table shows 30,000 to 40,000 clones, with 84% occurring only once. The sequenced sample was PBMCs, obtained around atezolizumab (anti-PD-L1) treatment. The receptor source for this set is a man between 60 and 75 years old with urothelial cancer.

The CDR3 sequence is CASSAGEENTEAFF. DNA of the CDR3: TGTGCCAGCAGTGCAGGGGAAGAGAACACTGAAGCTTTCTTT. This chain uses TRBV6-4 with TRBJ1-1, with D possibly being TRBD1 (6 bases). Trimming shortened V by 4 bases and J by 1 base, and 10 bases separated the two germline ends. The germline V gene has CDR1 MRHNA and CDR2 SNTAGT. The CDR3 covers 14 residues.

The chain carries TRBV9 and TRBJ1-2; D is uncertain. V was pared by 0 bases and J by 6 bases, with 9 bases between. The CDR3 is 13 amino acids. The germline CDR1 and CDR2 sequences are SGDLS and YYNGEE. CDR3 protein: CASSVVTGNGYTF. The CDR3 nucleotides are TGTGCCAGCAGCGTAGTTACGGGGAATGGCTACACCTTC.

The V gene is TRBV5-1, the J gene TRBJ2-3; 8 nucleotides line up with TRBD1. Per germline, CDR1 SGHRS and CDR2 YFSETQ. V was pared by 2 bases and J by 1 base, with 6 bases of the junction left unmatched. This CDR3 is 16 amino acids long. In DNA, the CDR3 is TGCGCCAGCAGCTTCGGACAGGGACGGGGCACAGATACGCAGTATTTT. Translation: CASSFGQGRGTDTQYF.

This clone was picked up a small number of times. The chain is built from TRBV4-3 and TRBJ2-7; TRBD1 agrees at 10 bases. The CDR3 totals 16 residues. Germline assignment: CDR1 LGHNA and CDR2 YSLEER. Losses at the gene ends were 1 base for V and 5 bases for J; bases not matched to a gene: 8. The CDR3 nucleotides are TGCGCCAGCAGCCAAGGGGACAGGGGCAATCTTGACGAGCAGTACTTC. Translation: CASSQGDRGNLDEQYF.

This clone appeared once. This chain links TRBV18 with TRBJ1-1, with TRBD1 as a possible D gene (6 bases). The CDR3 is 12 residues long. Germline V gene data show CDR1 as KGHSH and CDR2 as LQKENI. Deletions cut 2 bases from V and 7 bases from J, with 8 bases between. Here the CDR3 DNA reads TGTGCCAGCTCACCAGGGGGCATTGAAGCTTTCTTT. Protein: CASSPGGIEAFF.

The J gene is TRBJ2-7, the V gene TRBV25-1; TRBD1 is a possible D gene (6 bases). The V end lost 1 base, the J end lost 6 bases, and 13 bases lay between the germline ends. The germline CDR1 and CDR2 sequences are MGHDK and SYGVNS. The CDR3 consists of 14 residues. The CDR3 region has the DNA TGTGCCAGCAGTGAATCCAGGGGTAAGGGCGAGCAGTACTTC. It translates to CASSESRGKGEQYF.

V gene TRBV11-2 combines with J gene TRBJ2-3; 13 bases agree with TRBD2. Trimming cost V 5 bases and J 0 bases; bases outside gene matches: 5. Germline values: CDR1 SGHAT, CDR2 FQNNGV. The CDR3 spans 17 residues. The CDR3 sequence is CASSPGTSGTSTDTQYF. CDR3 DNA sequence: TGTGCCAGCAGCCCCGGGACTAGCGGGACTAGCACAGATACGCAGTATTTT.

This chain uses TRBV30 with TRBJ2-5, with 12 positions matching TRBD1. This CDR3 has 15 amino acids. Unmatched junction bases numbered 7, after V lost 3 bases and J lost 5 bases. The germline CDR1 and CDR2 sequences are GTSNPN and SVGIG (reference sequence). CDR3 nucleotides: TGTGCCTGGAGGGCGGGACAGGGGGCTGAGGAGACCCAGTACTTC. This sequence encodes CAWRAGQGAEETQYF.

J is TRBJ2-1 and V is TRBV27; 16 bases match TRBD2. The germline CDR1 and CDR2 sequences are MNHEY and SMNVEV (reference sequence). The CDR3 runs to 16 residues. V trimming: 6 bases; J trimming: 8 bases; junction bases outside the gene matches: 7. CDR3 sequence reads: CASRPSGLAGGDEQFF. In DNA, the CDR3 is TGTGCCAGCAGGCCCTCGGGACTAGCGGGGGGGGATGAGCAGTTCTTC.

The CDR3: CATRPGLNYGYTF. As DNA, the CDR3 is TGTGCCACCCGCCCGGGTTTAAACTATGGCTACACCTTC. The chain joins TRBV2 to TRBJ1-2; D is uncertain. Germline V gives CDR1 SNHLY, CDR2 FYNNEI. V lost 10 bases and J 2 bases, leaving 14 bases between the germline ends. CDR3 length: 13 amino acids.

The V gene is TRBV7-2, the J gene TRBJ1-2, with no clear D. Germline V gene data show CDR1 as SGHTA and CDR2 as FQGNSA. This CDR3 is built from 15 residues. Between the trimmed V and J ends, which lost 1 base and 6 bases, there was a span of 15 bases. CDR3 region: CASSLDLGFWDGYTF. DNA of the CDR3: TGTGCCAGCAGCTTAGATCTGGGCTTTTGGGATGGCTACACCTTC. Looking up the rest from reference TRBV7-2 and TRBJ1-2 gives the full variable domain: GAGVSQSPSNKVTEKGKDVELRCDPISGHTALYWYRQSLGQGLEFLIYFQGNSAPDKSGLPSDRFSAERTGGSVSTLTIQRTQQEDSAVYLCASSLDLGFWDGYTFGSGTRLTVV.